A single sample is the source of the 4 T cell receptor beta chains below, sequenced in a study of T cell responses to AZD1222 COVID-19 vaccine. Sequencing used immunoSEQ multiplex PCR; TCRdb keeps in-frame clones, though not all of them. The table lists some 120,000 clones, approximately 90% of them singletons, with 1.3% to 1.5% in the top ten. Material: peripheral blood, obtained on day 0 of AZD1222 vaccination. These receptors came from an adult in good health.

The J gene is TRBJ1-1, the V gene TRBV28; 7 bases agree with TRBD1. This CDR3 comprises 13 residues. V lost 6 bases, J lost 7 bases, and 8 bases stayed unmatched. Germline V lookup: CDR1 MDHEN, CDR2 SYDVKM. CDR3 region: CASSRDSADEAFF. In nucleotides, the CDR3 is TGTGCCAGCAGCCGGGACAGTGCCGATGAAGCTTTCTTT.

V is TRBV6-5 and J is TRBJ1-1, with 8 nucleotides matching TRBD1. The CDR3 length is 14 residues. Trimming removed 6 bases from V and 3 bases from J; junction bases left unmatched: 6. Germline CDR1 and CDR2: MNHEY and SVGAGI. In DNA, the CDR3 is TGTGCCAGCAGAATTTACAGGGGGTACACTGAAGCTTTCTTT. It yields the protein CASRIYRGYTEAFF.

The CDR3: CASRVGTGTEAFF. Written as DNA, the CDR3 is TGTGCCAGCAGGGTAGGGACAGGGACTGAAGCTTTCTTT. This chain connects TRBV6-5 to TRBJ1-1, with 9 positions matching TRBD1. V was clipped by 6 bases and J by 5 bases; unmatched bases: 4. This CDR3 is built from 13 residues. From germline, CDR1 is MNHEY and CDR2 SVGAGI.

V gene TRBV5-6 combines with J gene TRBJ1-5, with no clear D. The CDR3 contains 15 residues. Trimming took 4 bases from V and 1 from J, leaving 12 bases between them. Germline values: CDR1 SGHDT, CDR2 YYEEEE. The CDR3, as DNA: TGTGCCAGCAGCCACCGGACGTCGAGCAATCAGCCCCAGCATTTT. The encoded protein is CASSHRTSSNQPQHF.